These T cell receptor beta chains were read from a single sample in a study of blood T cell repertoires in COVID-19. Clones were read by immunoSEQ multiplex PCR, and TCRdb kept only the in-frame ones, dropping some. The top ten hold around 7.5% of the sample, which has roughly 200,000 clones, around 85% seen once. The sample comprised peripheral blood. The receptors originated from a woman in her fifties or sixties with acute or convalescent COVID-19. Each CDR3 is given with its conserved first and last residue. The D gene is left open where the match is weak. Some rows have no size entry. The others give once, few or many, or a class for an expanded clone.

>NA|NA|TRBV30|TRBJ1-1
TGTGCCTGGAGTAACAAGAACACTGAAGCTTTCTTT
CAWSNKNTEAFF
>NA|NA|TRBV19|TRBJ1-4
TGTGCCAGTAATCTCCAGGTTACTAATGAAAAACTGTTTTTT
CASNLQVTNEKLFF
>NA|NA|TRBV7-9|TRBJ1-4
TGTGCCAGCAGCTTCTCAGGCTCTAATGAAAAACTGTTTTTT
CASSFSGSNEKLFF
>TRBD2|NA|TRBV6-1|TRBJ2-3
TGTGCCAGCAGTGAAGGACTAGCGGTTGGCGGGGATACGCAGTATTTT
CASSEGLAVGGDTQYF
>TRBD1|NA|TRBV28|TRBJ1-5
TGTGCCAGCAGGATGGACAGGGTAGGTCAGCCCCAGCATTTT
CASRMDRVGQPQHF
>NA|NA|TRBV18|TRBJ2-5
TGTGCCAGCTCGGCGGGTCCTGGAGGGACCCAGTACTTC
CASSAGPGGTQYF
>TRBD1|NA|TRBV2|TRBJ2-2
TGTGCCAGCAGTGAAAAGTGGGACAGGGACTTAACGTACACCGGGGAGCTGTTTTTT
CASSEKWDRDLTYTGELFF
>TRBD2|NA|TRBV30|TRBJ2-1
TGTGCCTGGAATGGGGCGGGAGGCCCTGAGCAGTTCTTC
CAWNGAGGPEQFF
>TRBD1|NA|TRBV9|TRBJ2-3
TGTGCCAGCAGCACCCGACAGGGCAGCACAGATACGCAGTATTTT
CASSTRQGSTDTQYF
>NA|NA|TRBV12-3/TRBV12-4|TRBJ1-2
TGTGCCAGCAGGCGGCGGGGGGACTATGGCTACACCTTC
CASRRRGDYGYTF
>TRBD1|NA|TRBV6-5|TRBJ1-2
TGTGCCAGCAGCGCCGGGACAGGGGGTGTCTATGGCTACACCTTC
CASSAGTGGVYGYTF
>NA|NA|TRBV30|TRBJ2-1
TGTGCCTGGAGTGTACTACAGGGAGTAAATGAGCAGTTCTTC
CAWSVLQGVNEQFF
>NA|NA|TRBV2|TRBJ2-1
TGTGCCAGCAGTCGCGGGACCTTCGGGGGCAATGAGCAGTTCTTC
CASSRGTFGGNEQFF
>TRBD1|NA|TRBV27|TRBJ1-6
TGTGCCAGCAGACCCCGCCGGGACAGGGCCAATTCACCCCTCCACTTT
CASRPRRDRANSPLHF
>TRBD1|few|TRBV2|TRBJ1-2
TGTGCCAGCAGAAGTCACCTTACAGGGGACTATGGCTACACCTTC
CASRSHLTGDYGYTF
>TRBD2|few|TRBV2|TRBJ2-3
TGTGCCAGCAGTGAGGGGCTAGCGGGCAGGGATACGCAGTATTTT
CASSEGLAGRDTQYF
>NA|NA|TRBV6-1|TRBJ2-7
TGTGCCAGCAGTGAAGCATTGCGAGGTCCAGCTACCTACGAGCAGTACTTC
CASSEALRGPATYEQYF
>NA|NA|TRBV19|TRBJ1-2
TGTGCCACCTCGGGCAGGGGCCCCCTCTATGGCTACACCTTC
CATSGRGPLYGYTF